This T cell receptor (beta chain) was identified in a study of control samples from healthy donors and cancer patients. V lost 3 bases and J lost 4; bases outside the gene matches: 6. CDR3 length: 14 residues. CDR1 GTSNPN and CDR2 SVGIG come from the germline V gene (reference sequence). Some clones are missing from TCRdb's copy, which holds only in-frame ones; the method was immunoSEQ multiplex PCR. Of fewer than 90,000 clones in the sample, around nine tenths were seen once. The genes are TRBV30 and TRBJ1-1, with 9 bases matching TRBD1. What was sequenced was blood. This TCR was sampled from a woman between 45 and 65 years old in good health. The CDR3 DNA follows: TGTGCCTGGAGAACGGACAGGGGCGGCACTGAAGCTTTCTTT. Translation gives CAWRTDRGGTEAFF.